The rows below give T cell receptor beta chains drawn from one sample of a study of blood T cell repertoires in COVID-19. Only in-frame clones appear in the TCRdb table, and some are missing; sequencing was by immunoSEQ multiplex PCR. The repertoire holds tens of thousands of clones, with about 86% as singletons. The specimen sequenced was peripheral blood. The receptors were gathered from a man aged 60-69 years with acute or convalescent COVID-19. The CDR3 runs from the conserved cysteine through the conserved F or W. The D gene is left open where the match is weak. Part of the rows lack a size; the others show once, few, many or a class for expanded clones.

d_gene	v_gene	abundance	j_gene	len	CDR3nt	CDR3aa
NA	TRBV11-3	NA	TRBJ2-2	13	TGTGCCAGCAGCTCGACAGGCAACGGGGAGCTGTTTTTT	CASSSTGNGELFF
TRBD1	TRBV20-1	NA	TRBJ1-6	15	TGCAGTGCTAGTATCTTAGGACAGGGGGCTTCACCCCTCCACTTT	CSASILGQGASPLHF
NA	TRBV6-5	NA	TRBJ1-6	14	TGTGCCAGCAGTATCGGACAGAGTAATTCACCCCTCCACTTT	CASSIGQSNSPLHF
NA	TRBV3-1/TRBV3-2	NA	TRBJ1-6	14	TGTGCCAGCAGCCAAGGGCAGGGAAATTCACCCCTCCACTTT	CASSQGQGNSPLHF
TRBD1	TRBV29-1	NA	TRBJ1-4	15	TGCAGCGTCACGGACAGGGGGTCTACTAATGAAAAACTGTTTTTT	CSVTDRGSTNEKLFF
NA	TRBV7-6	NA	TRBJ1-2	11	TGTGCCAGCAGGTCCAGGGATGGCTACACCTTC	CASRSRDGYTF
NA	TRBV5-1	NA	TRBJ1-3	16	TGCGCCAGCAGCTTGGAACAAATCTTCTCTGGAAACACCATATATTTT	CASSLEQIFSGNTIYF
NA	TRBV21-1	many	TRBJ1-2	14	TGTGCCAGCAGCAAAGGCACAGGGGACTATGGCTACACCTTC	CASSKGTGDYGYTF
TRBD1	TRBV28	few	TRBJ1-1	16	TGTGCCAGCAGTGACTGGGACAGGGCTGGGAACACTGAAGCTTTCTTT	CASSDWDRAGNTEAFF
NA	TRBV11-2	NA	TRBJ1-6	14	TGTGCCAGCAGCGAACAGGGAAGGAATTCACCCCTCCACTTT	CASSEQGRNSPLHF
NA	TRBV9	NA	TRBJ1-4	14	TGTGCCAGCAGCGTAAACAGGTTTAATGAAAAACTGTTTTTT	CASSVNRFNEKLFF
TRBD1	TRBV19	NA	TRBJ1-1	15	TGTGCCAGTAGTACAGCCAGGGGGCGATTCGCTGAAGCTTTCTTT	CASSTARGRFAEAFF
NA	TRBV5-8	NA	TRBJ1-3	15	TGTGCCAGCAGCTTTTCTCCAGGGACAGGAAACACCATATATTTT	CASSFSPGTGNTIYF
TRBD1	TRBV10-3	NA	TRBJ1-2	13	TGTGCCATCAAGGACAGGGGAATATATGGCTACACCTTC	CAIKDRGIYGYTF
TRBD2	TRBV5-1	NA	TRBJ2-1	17	TGCGCCAGCAGCTATGGACTAGCGAGTTACTCCTACAATGAGCAGTTCTTC	CASSYGLASYSYNEQFF
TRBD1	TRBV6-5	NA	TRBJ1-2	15	TGTGCCAGCTCGTCGCGGGGACAGGGGCGCGGAGGCTACACCTTC	CASSSRGQGRGGYTF
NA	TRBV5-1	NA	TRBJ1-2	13	TGCGCCAGCAGCTCCGGACAGCCCTATGGCTACACCTTC	CASSSGQPYGYTF
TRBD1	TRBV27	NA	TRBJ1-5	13	TGTGCCAGCAGTATACAGGGGGCTCAGCCCCAGCATTTT	CASSIQGAQPQHF
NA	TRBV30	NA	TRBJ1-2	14	TGTGCCTGGAGTGTCCCGGAGGGCATCTATGGCTACACCTTC	CAWSVPEGIYGYTF
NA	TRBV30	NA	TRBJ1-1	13	TGTGCCTGGAGGTTCCGGGTGGACACTGAAGCTTTCTTT	CAWRFRVDTEAFF
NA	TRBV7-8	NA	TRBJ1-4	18	TGTGCCAGCAGCGTCATTCAGGGGAGCACCACCCCAAATGAAAAACTGTTTTTT	CASSVIQGSTTPNEKLFF
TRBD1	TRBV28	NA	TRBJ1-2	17	TGTGCCAGCAGTTTATGGGGGACTCAGGTGGGGACAGGAGGCTACACCTTC	CASSLWGTQVGTGGYTF
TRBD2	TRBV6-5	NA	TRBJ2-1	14	TGTGCCAGCAGTTCAATGACTAGCATAAGGGAGCAGTTCTTC	CASSSMTSIREQFF
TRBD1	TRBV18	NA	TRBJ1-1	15	TGTGCCAGCTCACCGATGACAGGGGTTGACACTGAAGCTTTCTTT	CASSPMTGVDTEAFF